Below, 26 T cell receptor beta chains from the same sample are listed, as sequenced in a study of tumor and adjacent non-tumor tissue in lung cancer. A modified ARM-PCR protocol with three rounds of nested PCR amplified TCRbeta. MiXCR, applied by TCRdb to the multiplex PCR reads, yields one record per CDR3 protein. The sample has 55,000 to 70,000 distinct CDR3 sequences, just under 60% seen once. RNA was extracted from bulk tissue without any cell sorting. The sequencing input was lung tumor tissue. The source of these receptors is a man aged 45-65 years with non-small cell lung cancer.

Worth noting for this clonotype: A single base separates this from a much larger clone, so it may be a read error. The chain has TRBV12-3 or TRBV12-4 and TRBJ1-5; D may be TRBD1 (5 bases). The germline V and J ends were trimmed by 0 bases and 9 bases, with 12 bases remaining between them. CDR3 length: 14 residues. The CDR3: CASSLAEGDWPQHF. CDR3 nucleotides: TGTGCCAGCAGTTTAGCCGAAGGGGATTGGCCCCAGCATTTT.

Regarding this clonotype: The junction departs from germline at one end; a sequencing error may be responsible. This chain links TRBV11-2 with TRBJ1-2; D is ambiguous. CDR1 and CDR2 from the germline V gene are SGHAT and FQNNGV. There are 13 residues in the CDR3. The CDR3 region has the DNA TGCGCCAGCAACTTAGATGAAGGGTCCGGCTACACCTTC. Its translation is CASNLDEGSGYTF.

The chain combines TRBV11-2 with TRBJ2-3, with 10 bases lining up with TRBD2. This CDR3 has 18 amino acids. The V and J ends lost 3 bases and 2 bases, in that order; junction bases with no gene match: 11. Germline CDR1 and CDR2: SGHAT and FQNNGV. The CDR3: CASSLVSSGGMNTDTQYF. For the CDR3, the DNA is TGTGCCAGCAGCTTGGTCAGTAGCGGGGGGATGAACACAGATACGCAGTATTTT.

The sample holds a few counts of this clonotype. CDR3 loop: CASSAYSYNEQFF. CDR3 DNA sequence: TGTGCCAGCAGCGCGTACTCCTACAATGAGCAGTTCTTC. The V gene is TRBV7-2, the J gene TRBJ2-1; D call uncertain. Germline V lookup: CDR1 SGHTA, CDR2 FQGNSA. This CDR3 contains 13 residues. V was clipped by 5 bases and J by 0 bases, with 5 bases between them. Based on the CDR3 plus reference TRBV7-2 and TRBJ2-1, the full variable domain is GAGVSQSPSNKVTEKGKDVELRCDPISGHTALYWYRQSLGQGLEFLIYFQGNSAPDKSGLPSDRFSAERTGGSVSTLTIQRTQQEDSAVYLCASSAYSYNEQFFGPGTRLTVL.

On this clonotype: One base away lies a much larger clone, so this may be a sequencing read error. V usage is TRBV5-4 and J usage is TRBJ2-1, with 10 bases identical to TRBD2. This CDR3 contains 15 residues. With 3 bases clipped from V and 8 bases from J, the junction kept 8 bases outside the gene matches. The germline gives CDR1 SGHNT, CDR2 YYREEE (reference sequence). CDR3 in amino acids: CASSSSGRGRDEQFF. CDR3 sequence (DNA): TGTGCCAGCAGCTCTAGCGGGAGAGGGCGCGATGAGCAGTTCTTC.

Note on this clonotype: The junction shows a germline mismatch at one end, possibly a read error. V usage is TRBV11-2 and J usage is TRBJ1-1; possibly TRBD1 for D (5 bases). Germline-derived CDR1 and CDR2 are SGHAT and FQNNGV. The CDR3 is 12 residues long. The chain's CDR3 is CASSSDIAEAFF. The CDR3, as DNA: TGTGCCAGCAGCTCGGACATTGCTGAAGCTTTCTTC.

Remarks on this clonotype: This may stem from a read error, because a much larger clone lies one nucleotide away. J is TRBJ2-5 and V is TRBV4-2; D is tentatively TRBD1 or TRBD2 (5 bases each). This CDR3 contains 18 residues. Trimming shortened V by 3 bases and J by 5 bases, and 25 bases separated the two germline ends. Germline values: CDR1 LGHNA, CDR2 YNFKEQ. The CDR3 region is CASSQAYFRVGAMETQYF. The DNA of the CDR3 is TGTGCCAGCAGCCAGGCTTATTTCCGGGTCGGGGCTATGGAGACCCAGTACTTC.

The rearrangement joins TRBV4-1 to TRBJ1-5, with unresolved D. Germline loops: CDR1 MGHRA, CDR2 YSYEKL. The CDR3 is 15 residues long. V lost 0 bases and J lost 0, with 6 bases in between. The CDR3 sequence is CASSQDQDSNQPQHF. Written as DNA, the CDR3 is TGCGCCAGCAGCCAAGACCAGGATAGCAATCAGCCCCAGCATTTT.

The chain has TRBV5-1 and TRBJ1-4; D gene uncertain. The CDR3 sequence is 16 residues long. V was trimmed by 2 bases and J by 8 bases, leaving 19 bases between them. In germline, CDR1 is SGHRS, CDR2 YFSETQ. CDR3 residues: CASSFTSTDLGEKLFF. CDR3 DNA: TGCGCCAGCAGCTTTACTAGCACCGACCTAGGGGAAAAACTGTTTTTT.

This clonotype is medium-sized. The chain links TRBV12-3 or TRBV12-4 to TRBJ2-2; D is perhaps TRBD2 (5 bases). This CDR3 spans 15 amino acids. V shed 6 bases and J shed 4 bases, with 15 bases lying between them. CDR3 sequence (DNA): TGTGCCAGCAGAACCTCGGGGATCGCCACCGGGGAGCTGTTTTTT. This translates into CASRTSGIATGELFF.

This clonotype was seen just once. A much larger clone differs by one base, so this may be a read error. The V and J genes are TRBV28 and TRBJ2-5; D gene unclear. The CDR3 length is 14 residues. V shed 6 bases and J shed 2 bases, with 13 bases lying between them. In germline, CDR1 is MDHEN, CDR2 SYDVKM. The CDR3 DNA reads as TGTGCCAGCAGCCGTACCGGTTTTCAAGAGACCCAGTACTTC. It is translated as CASSRTGFQETQYF. The variable domain in full, with the rest retrieved from reference TRBV28 and TRBJ2-5, is DVKVTQSSRYLVKRTGEKVFLECVQDMDHENMFWYRQDPGLGLRLIYFSYDVKMKEKGDIPEGYSVSREKKERFSLILESASTNQTSMYLCASSRTGFQETQYFGPGTRLLVL.

Details on this clonotype: This clone may be a read error of a much larger clone one base away. J is TRBJ1-5 and V is TRBV6-1; TRBD1 aligns across 7 bases. The CDR3 spans 14 residues. Germline V CDR1 and CDR2: MNHNS, SASEGT. CDR3 sequence (DNA): TGTGTCAGCAGCCTGACAGGGTCCAATCAGCCCCAGCATTTT. Encoded protein: CVSSLTGSNQPQHF.

Note on this clonotype: A much larger clone sits a single nucleotide away, making a read error possible. The rearrangement links TRBV30 to TRBJ2-5, with D hard to call. Germline V CDR1 and CDR2: GTSNPN, SVGIG (reference sequence). Trimming pared 2 bases from V and 4 bases from J, leaving 17 bases between. The CDR3 spans 15 residues. CDR3 nucleotides: TGTGCCTGGAGTTCTACCGAAAGGAGTAGAGAGACCCAGTACTTC. Its translation: CAWSSTERSRETQYF.

The CDR3 DNA reads as TGTGCCAGTAGTCCCCGAAGGGACAGGGGTGAGCAGTTCTTC. The encoded protein is CASSPRRDRGEQFF. The chain couples TRBV6-6 to TRBJ2-1, with 10 nucleotides matching TRBD1. CDR1 and CDR2 from the germline V gene are MNHNY and SVGAGI (reference sequence). The CDR3 length is 14 residues. J was trimmed by 9 bases and V by 9 bases; bases with no gene match: 11.

This clonotype was observed many times. The chain uses TRBV10-3 and TRBJ2-3, with D perhaps TRBD2 (6 bases). The CDR3 length is 12 residues. The germline V and J ends were trimmed by 10 bases and 5 bases, with 13 bases remaining between them. Per the germline V gene, CDR1 is ENHRY and CDR2 is SYGVKD. The DNA of the CDR3 is TGTGCCACGGGGGTTTCAGGAGATACGCAGTATTTT. Amino acid sequence: CATGVSGDTQYF.

For this clonotype: One base away lies a much larger clone, so this may be a sequencing read error. The chain links TRBV10-3 to TRBJ1-5, with D tentatively TRBD1 (6 bases). Germline CDR1 is ENHRY and CDR2 is SYGVKD. The CDR3 extends over 14 amino acids. CDR3 DNA: TGTGCCATCAGTGAGTTAGGGGACAATCAGTCCCAGCATTTT. Translating it yields CAISELGDNQSQHF.

Concerning this clonotype itself: The germline gene is not matched at one end of the junction; a read error may be the cause. The rearrangement uses TRBV11-2 and TRBJ1-1, with D hard to call. There are 14 residues in the CDR3. Germline values: CDR1 SGHAT, CDR2 FQNNGV. The CDR3 DNA sequence: TGTGCCAGCAGCGGACCAGGAGTGAACATTGAAGCTTTCTTT. Translation: CASSGPGVNIEAFF.

The chain couples TRBV29-1 to TRBJ1-1, with D perhaps TRBD1 (5 bases). CDR1 and CDR2 from the germline V gene are SQVTM and ANQGSEA. Trimming pared 5 bases from V and 6 bases from J, leaving 19 bases between. CDR3 length: 14 amino acids. DNA for the CDR3: TGCAGCGTTATGGCCCCATGGGACGCCGCTGAAGCTTTCTTT. Translated: CSVMAPWDAAEAFF.

This clonotype has at least ten counts. The rearrangement joins TRBV6-1 to TRBJ1-6, with 7 bases matching TRBD1. The length of the CDR3 is 13 residues. Germline assignment: CDR1 MNHNS and CDR2 SASEGT. V lost 9 bases and J lost 7; bases outside the gene matches: 6. The CDR3 region has the DNA TGTGCCAGTAGAACAGGGGAAAATTCACCCCTCCACTTT. Its protein product is CASRTGENSPLHF.

The V and J genes are TRBV6-5 and TRBJ1-5, with D perhaps matching TRBD1 (6 bases). The CDR3 totals 14 residues. Trimming took 5 bases from V and 9 from J, leaving 17 bases between them. The germline gives CDR1 MNHEY, CDR2 SVGAGI. CDR3 nucleotide sequence: TGTGCCAGCAGTCCCGGACAGACGCGAGGGCCCCAGCATTTT. Amino acids: CASSPGQTRGPQHF.

To note about this clonotype: An end of the junction does not agree with germline; a read error may underlie this. The chain employs TRBV11-2 and TRBJ1-6; the D gene is possibly TRBD1 (6 bases). The CDR3 sequence is 15 residues long. Germline V gene lookup returns CDR1 SGHAT and CDR2 FQNNGV. The CDR3 sequence is CASSPDGGHNSPPHF. The CDR3 DNA is TGTGCCAGTAGCCCGGACGGGGGCCATAATTCACCCCCCCACTTT.

Comment on this clonotype: The junction departs from the called germline gene at one end, perhaps through a read error. The rearrangement joins TRBV10-3 to TRBJ2-3; possible D gene TRBD2, 5 bases. Per the germline V gene, CDR1 is ENHRY and CDR2 is SYGVKD. CDR3 length: 15 residues. The CDR3 nucleotides read TGTGCCACCAGTCCCCACCCTAGCACGACAGATACGCAGTATTTT. The encoded protein is CATSPHPSTTDTQYF.

The chain combines TRBV28 with TRBJ2-3; D is unresolved. This CDR3 comprises 15 residues. The V and J ends lost 5 bases and 0 bases respectively, with 12 bases between them. CDR1 and CDR2 (germline): MDHEN, SYDVKM. The CDR3 DNA is TGTGCCAGCAGTACCCAACCCTTTAGCACAGATACGCAGTATTTT. Amino acid sequence: CASSTQPFSTDTQYF.

This clonotype was counted at least ten times. V and J are TRBV5-1 and TRBJ2-7; 9 positions match TRBD1. The germline CDR1 and CDR2 sequences are SGHRS and YFSETQ. The CDR3 sequence is 15 residues long. J lost 3 bases, V lost 4 bases, and 8 bases had no gene match. DNA of the CDR3: TGCGCCAGCAGCCAATCGACAGGGGGAGACTACGAGCAGTACTTC. Residues: CASSQSTGGDYEQYF. Looking up the rest from reference TRBV5-1 and TRBJ2-7 gives the full variable domain: KAGVTQTPRYLIKTRGQQVTLSCSPISGHRSVSWYQQTPGQGLQFLFEYFSETQRNKGNFPGRFSGRQFSNSRSEMNVSTLELGDSALYLCASSQSTGGDYEQYFGPGTRLTVT.

The V call is TRBV7-8, the J call TRBJ2-2; 7 nucleotides line up with TRBD1. Unmatched junction bases numbered 6, after V lost 5 bases and J lost 0 bases. From germline, CDR1 is SGHVS and CDR2 FQNEAQ. The CDR3 contains 16 residues. The CDR3 bases are TGTGCCAGCAGCCCATGGACAGGCGCGAACACCGGGGAGCTGTTTTTT. Translating it yields CASSPWTGANTGELFF.

V and J are TRBV6-1 and TRBJ2-7; 7 nucleotides agree with TRBD2. The CDR3 is made up of 16 amino acids. V was pared by 3 bases and J by 3 bases, with 11 bases of the junction left unmatched. The germline V gene has CDR1 MNHNS and CDR2 SASEGT. This CDR3 is CASSDRLACHYYEQYF. The CDR3, as DNA: TGTGCCAGCAGTGACCGACTAGCATGCCATTACTACGAGCAGTACTTC.